Sequencing of this T cell receptor (beta chain) was carried out in a study of T cells after yellow fever vaccination. TCRdb reanalysed the 5' RACE reads using MiXCR and keeps one entry per CDR3 protein. The sample carries about 550,000 distinct CDR3 sequences, 19% recorded once. The CDR3 has 14 amino acids. The V gene's germline CDR1 is DFQATT and CDR2 SNEGSKA (reference sequence). V shed 1 base, J shed 7 bases, and the junction held 2 bases outside the gene matches. Sequencing used PBMCs, obtained 15 days after the yellow fever booster vaccination. This TCR was sampled from a man under 40 who received the YFV17D yellow fever vaccine. V gene TRBV20-1 combines with J gene TRBJ2-2; TRBD1 matches 11 bases. CDR3 amino acids: CSARGTGGIGELFF. DNA of the CDR3: TGCAGTGCTAGAGGGACAGGGGGCATCGGGGAGCTGTTTTTT.